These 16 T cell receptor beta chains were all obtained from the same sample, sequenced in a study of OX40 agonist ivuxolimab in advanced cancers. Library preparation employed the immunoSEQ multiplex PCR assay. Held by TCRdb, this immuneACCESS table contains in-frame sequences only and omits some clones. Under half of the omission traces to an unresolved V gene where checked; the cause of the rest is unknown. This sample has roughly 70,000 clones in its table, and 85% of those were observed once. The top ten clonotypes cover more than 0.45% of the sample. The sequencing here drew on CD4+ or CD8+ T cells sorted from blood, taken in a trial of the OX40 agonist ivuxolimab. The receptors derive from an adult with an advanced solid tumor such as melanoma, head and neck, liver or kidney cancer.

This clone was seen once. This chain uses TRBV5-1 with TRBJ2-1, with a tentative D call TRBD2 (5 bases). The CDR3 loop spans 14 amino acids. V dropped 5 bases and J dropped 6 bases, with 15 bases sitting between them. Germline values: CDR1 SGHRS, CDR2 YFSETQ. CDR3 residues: CASSHQNRGNEQFF. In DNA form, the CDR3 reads TGCGCCAGCAGTCATCAGAATCGGGGCAATGAGCAGTTCTTC.

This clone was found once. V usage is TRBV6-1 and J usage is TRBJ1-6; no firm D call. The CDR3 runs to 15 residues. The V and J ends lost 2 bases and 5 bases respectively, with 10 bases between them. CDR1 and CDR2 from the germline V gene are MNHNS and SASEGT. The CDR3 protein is CASSETQSNNSPLHF. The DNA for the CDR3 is TGTGCCAGCAGTGAAACACAGAGCAATAATTCACCCCTCCACTTT.

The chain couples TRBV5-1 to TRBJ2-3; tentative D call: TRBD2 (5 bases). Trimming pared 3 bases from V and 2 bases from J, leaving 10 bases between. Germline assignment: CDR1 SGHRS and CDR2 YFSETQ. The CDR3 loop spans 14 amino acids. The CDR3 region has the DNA TGCGCCAGCAGCTGGAGGCAGTCCACAGATACGCAGTATTTT. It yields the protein CASSWRQSTDTQYF.

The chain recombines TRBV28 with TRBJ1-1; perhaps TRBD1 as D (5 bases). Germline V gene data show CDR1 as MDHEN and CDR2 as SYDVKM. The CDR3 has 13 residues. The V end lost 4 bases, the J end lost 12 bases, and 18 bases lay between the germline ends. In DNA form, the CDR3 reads TGTGCCAGCAGTTCACCGGGGCCTCCGAGCCCTTTCTTT. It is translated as CASSSPGPPSPFF.

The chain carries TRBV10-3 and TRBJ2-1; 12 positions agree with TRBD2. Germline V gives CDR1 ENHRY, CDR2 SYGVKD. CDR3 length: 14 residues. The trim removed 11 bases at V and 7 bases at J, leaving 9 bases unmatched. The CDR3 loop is CAASTSGSLNEQFF. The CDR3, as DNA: TGTGCCGCCTCGACTAGCGGGAGTCTGAATGAGCAGTTCTTC.

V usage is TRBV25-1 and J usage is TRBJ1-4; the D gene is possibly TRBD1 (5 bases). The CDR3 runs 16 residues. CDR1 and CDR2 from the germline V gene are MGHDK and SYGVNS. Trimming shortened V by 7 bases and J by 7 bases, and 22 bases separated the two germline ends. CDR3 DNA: TGTGCCAGCACCCTAAGTGGGGGACCCGGAGGTGAAAAACTGTTTTTT. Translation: CASTLSGGPGGEKLFF.

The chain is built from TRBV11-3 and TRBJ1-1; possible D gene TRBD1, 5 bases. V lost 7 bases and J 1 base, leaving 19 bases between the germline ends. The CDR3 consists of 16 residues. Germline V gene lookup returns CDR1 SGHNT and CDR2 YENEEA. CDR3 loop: CASTPPGPRANTEAFF. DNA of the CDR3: TGTGCCAGCACTCCCCCGGGACCGAGAGCGAACACTGAAGCTTTCTTT. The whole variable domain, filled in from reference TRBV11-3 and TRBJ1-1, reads EAGVVQSPRYKIIEKKQPVAFWCNPISGHNTLYWYLQNLGQGPELLIRYENEEAVDDSQLPKDRFSAERLKGVDSTLKIQPAELGDSAVYLCASTPPGPRANTEAFFGQGTRLTVV.

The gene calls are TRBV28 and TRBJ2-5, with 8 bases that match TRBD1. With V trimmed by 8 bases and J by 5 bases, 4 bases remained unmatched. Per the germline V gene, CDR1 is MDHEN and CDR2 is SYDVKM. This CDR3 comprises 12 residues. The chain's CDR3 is CASSGGGETQYF. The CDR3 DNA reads TGTGCCAGCTCAGGGGGCGGGGAGACCCAGTACTTC.

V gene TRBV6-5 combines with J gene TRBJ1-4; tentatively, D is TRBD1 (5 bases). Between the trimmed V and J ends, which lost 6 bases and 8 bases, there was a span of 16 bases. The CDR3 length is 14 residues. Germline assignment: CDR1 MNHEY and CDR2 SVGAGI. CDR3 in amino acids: CASRTEGKGEKLFF. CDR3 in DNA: TGTGCCAGCAGGACGGAAGGGAAGGGGGAAAAACTGTTTTTT.

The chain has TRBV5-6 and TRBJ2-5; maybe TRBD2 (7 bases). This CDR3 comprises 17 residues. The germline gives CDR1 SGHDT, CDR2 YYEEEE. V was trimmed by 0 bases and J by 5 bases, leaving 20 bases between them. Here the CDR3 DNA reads TGTGCCAGCAGCTTGGAGGGGGGGATGGAGGTCCCCGAGACCCAGTACTTC. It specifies CASSLEGGMEVPETQYF.

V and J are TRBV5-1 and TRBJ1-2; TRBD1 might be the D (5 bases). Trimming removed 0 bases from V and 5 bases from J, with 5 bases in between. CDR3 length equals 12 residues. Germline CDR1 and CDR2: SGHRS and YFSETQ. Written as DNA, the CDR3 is TGCGCCAGCAGCTTGGGACAGTATGGCTACACCTTC. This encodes CASSLGQYGYTF.

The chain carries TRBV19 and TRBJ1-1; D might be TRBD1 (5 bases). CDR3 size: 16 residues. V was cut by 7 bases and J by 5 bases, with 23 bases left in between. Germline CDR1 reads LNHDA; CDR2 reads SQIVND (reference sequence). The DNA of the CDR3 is TGTGCCAGTAACCAAAAGGCCAGGGAACTAGGTACTGAAGCTTTCTTT. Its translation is CASNQKARELGTEAFF.

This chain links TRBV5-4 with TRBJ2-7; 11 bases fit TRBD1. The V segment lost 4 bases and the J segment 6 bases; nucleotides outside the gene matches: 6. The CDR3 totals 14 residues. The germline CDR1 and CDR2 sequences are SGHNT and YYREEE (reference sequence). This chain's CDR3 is CASSPRTGGGEQYF. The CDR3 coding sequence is TGTGCCAGCAGCCCTAGGACAGGGGGCGGCGAGCAGTACTTC.

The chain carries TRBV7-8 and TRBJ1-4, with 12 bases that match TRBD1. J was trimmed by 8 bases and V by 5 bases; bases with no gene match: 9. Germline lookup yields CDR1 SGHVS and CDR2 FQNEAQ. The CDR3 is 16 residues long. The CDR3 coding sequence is TGTGCCAGCAGCCTTGGGACAGGGGGCTTGGGAGAAAAACTGTTTTTT. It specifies CASSLGTGGLGEKLFF.

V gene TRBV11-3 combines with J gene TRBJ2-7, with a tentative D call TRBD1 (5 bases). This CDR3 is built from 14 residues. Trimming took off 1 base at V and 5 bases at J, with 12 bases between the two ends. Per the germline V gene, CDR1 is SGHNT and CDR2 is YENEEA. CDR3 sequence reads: CASSLGQGSDEQYF. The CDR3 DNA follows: TGTGCCAGCAGCTTAGGGCAGGGTTCCGACGAGCAGTACTTC.

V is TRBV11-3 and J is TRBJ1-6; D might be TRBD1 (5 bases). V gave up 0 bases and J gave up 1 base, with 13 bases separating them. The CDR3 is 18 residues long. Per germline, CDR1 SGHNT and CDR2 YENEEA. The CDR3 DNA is TGTGCCAGCAGCTTAGATCAAGCAGGGTCGTCCTATAATTCACCCCTCCACTTT. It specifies CASSLDQAGSSYNSPLHF.